This T cell receptor (beta chain) was captured in a study of blood T cells in healthy people across ages. General study findings and limits: CMV status of donors was unknown, possibly confounding expanded clonotype changes.

PCR was performed a second time for roughly 7 to 12 cycles using a sample-barcoded 5' primer and a J-beta primer mix. Through a template-switch adaptor with 12 random nucleotides, each cDNA molecule received a tag. TCRdb re-analysed the 5' RACE reads in MiXCR, keeping a single row per CDR3 protein. The sample has around 1,600,000 distinct CDR3 sequences; 40% to 45% are singletons. Details on this clonotype: Its antigen is unidentified.

This CDR3 is built from 15 residues. V lost 4 bases, J lost 3 bases, and 3 bases stayed unmatched. Germline loops: CDR1 SGHRS, CDR2 YFSETQ. This sequence originates from a woman aged 18 to 35 in good health. The sequenced sample consisted of blood. This chain uses TRBV5-1 with TRBJ1-4; 10 bases are a match to TRBD1. The CDR3 loop reads CASSRDRGPNEKLFF. The CDR3 region has the DNA TGCGCCAGCAGCCGTGACAGGGGGCCTAATGAAAAACTGTTTTTT.